The 22 T cell receptor beta chains below all came from one sample that was sequenced in a study of shared clonotypes between healthy human individuals. Here immunoSEQ multiplex PCR was the method, and the copy in TCRdb shows in-frame clones only, minus some. The top ten clones hold 0.6% to 0.7% of a sample with over a million clones, about 84% of them seen once. Sequenced: memory CD4+ T cells from PBMCs. The subset is: CD45RA-negative fraction. All receptors derive from a man younger than 35 in good health. Some clones in this sample may be carry-over from other donors' samples.

This chain connects TRBV5-4 to TRBJ2-7, with D possibly TRBD2 on 5 matching bases. Germline V CDR1 and CDR2: SGHNT, YYREEE (reference sequence). V was trimmed by 4 bases and J by 6 bases, leaving 11 bases between them. This CDR3 contains 12 residues. The CDR3 DNA follows: TGTGCCAGCAGCCCACTAGGTTCCGAGCAGTACTTC. Its translation: CASSPLGSEQYF. The complete variable domain, with remaining parts taken from reference TRBV5-4 and TRBJ2-7, reads ETGVTQSPTHLIKTRGQQVTLRCSSQSGHNTVSWYQQALGQGPQFIFQYYREEENGRGNFPPRFSGLQFPNYSSELNVNALELDDSALYLCASSPLGSEQYFGPGTRLTVT.

The genes are TRBV5-1 and TRBJ2-2; D assignment may be TRBD1 or TRBD2 (5 bases each). CDR1 and CDR2 from the germline V gene are SGHRS and YFSETQ. The ends were cut back, 4 bases at V and 6 bases at J, with 13 bases in the middle. The CDR3 contains 14 residues. The CDR3 DNA reads TGCGCCAGCAGCCTCCTCTGGGGGTCCGGGGAGCTGTTTTTT. Its translation: CASSLLWGSGELFF.

Worth noting for this clone: The sample carries other DNA sequences with the same CDR3. This CDR3 reads CASSGQGQETQYF. CDR3 nucleotide sequence: TGCGCCAGCAGTGGACAGGGGCAAGAGACCCAGTACTTC. V and J are TRBV5-1 and TRBJ2-5, with TRBD1 matching over 9 bases. Losses at the gene ends were 5 bases for V and 2 bases for J; bases not matched to a gene: 1. The germline CDR1 and CDR2 sequences are SGHRS and YFSETQ. The CDR3 loop spans 13 amino acids.

Concerning this clone: At one end, the junction sequence differs from germline, possibly due to a read error. The chain carries TRBV6-5 and TRBJ1-1; D not certain. The CDR3 extends over 15 amino acids. The germline V gene encodes CDR1 MNHEY and CDR2 SVGAGI. The CDR3 nucleotides are TGTGCCAGCAGTTACGACCGTGACCGGAACACTGAGGCTTTCTTT. Protein: CASSYDRDRNTEAFF.

Of note for this clone: The same CDR3 is also encoded by other DNA sequences in this sample. This sequence joins TRBV28 and TRBJ2-7; TRBD2 matches at 8 bases. Trimming removed 2 bases from V and 4 bases from J; junction bases left unmatched: 4. The CDR3 totals 14 residues. Germline-derived CDR1 and CDR2 are MDHEN and SYDVKM. The CDR3: CASSLAGGRYEQYF. The CDR3 coding sequence is TGTGCCAGCAGTTTAGCGGGAGGAAGGTACGAGCAGTACTTC.

For this clone: This sample includes further DNA sequences coding for the same CDR3. This chain joins TRBV28 and TRBJ2-7, with 7 nucleotides matching TRBD2. The germline V gene has CDR1 MDHEN and CDR2 SYDVKM. CDR3 size: 14 residues. The V gene end was trimmed by 1 base and the J gene end by 2 bases; junction bases not matched to a gene: 2. The CDR3 sequence is CASSLSGRAYEQYF. Here the CDR3 DNA reads TGTGCCAGCAGTTTATCGGGGAGGGCCTACGAGCAGTACTTC.

In the case of this clone: It differs at one base from a far larger clone, so likely a read error. This chain links TRBV30 with TRBJ1-1, with D unclear. The CDR3 runs to 11 residues. Germline V gene data show CDR1 as GTSNPN and CDR2 as SVGIG (reference sequence). The CDR3 nucleotides are TGTGCCTGGAGTTTTGACACTGAAACTTTCTTT. The encoded protein is CAWSFDTETFF.

CDR3 sequence reads: CASYGRPNYGYTF. The CDR3 bases are TGTGCCAGCTACGGAAGACCTAACTATGGCTACACCTTC. The chain joins TRBV28 to TRBJ1-2; D call uncertain. This CDR3 spans 13 amino acids. Trimming took off 8 bases at V and 0 bases at J, with 10 bases between the two ends. Germline V lookup: CDR1 MDHEN, CDR2 SYDVKM.

The rearrangement links TRBV6-5 to TRBJ2-5; 9 bases map to TRBD2. Germline CDR1 reads MNHEY; CDR2 reads SVGAGI. The CDR3 runs to 16 residues. Trimming took 2 bases from V and 5 from J; bases not matched to a gene: 9. In DNA form, the CDR3 reads TGTGCCAGCAGTTACGGTGCGTCTAGCGGGACTGAGACCCAGTACTTC. This codes for CASSYGASSGTETQYF.

The chain combines TRBV28 with TRBJ2-3, with D hard to call. In germline, CDR1 is MDHEN, CDR2 SYDVKM. V lost 7 bases to trimming and J lost 4 bases, with 15 bases between them. The CDR3 contains 14 residues. The DNA for the CDR3 is TGTGCCAGCAACTTGAGATCGGGTCCAGATACGCAGTATTTT. It is translated as CASNLRSGPDTQYF.

This chain joins TRBV7-2 and TRBJ2-7; 13 bases align to TRBD2. In germline, CDR1 is SGHTA, CDR2 FQGNSA. After removal of 0 bases from V and 4 bases from J, the junction contained 3 bases not matched to a gene. The CDR3 has 16 amino acids. The DNA for the CDR3 is TGTGCCAGCAGCTTAGCACTAGCGGGAGGGCGGTACGAGCAGTACTTC. Protein product: CASSLALAGGRYEQYF.

The rearrangement links TRBV14 to TRBJ2-2, with D possibly being TRBD2 (5 bases). V shed 8 bases and J shed 5 bases, with 15 bases lying between them. The CDR3 totals 14 residues. Germline loops: CDR1 SGHDN, CDR2 FVKESK. CDR3 amino acids: CASAQLGRTGELFF. The CDR3 DNA reads TGTGCCAGCGCGCAACTAGGGAGAACCGGGGAGCTGTTTTTT.

The chain is built from TRBV7-9 and TRBJ2-3; no clear D. There are 15 residues in the CDR3. Trimming took 5 bases from V and 4 from J, leaving 16 bases between them. Looked up from germline, CDR1 is SEHNR and CDR2 is FQNEAQ (reference sequence). CDR3: CASSLGSWAPDTQYF. The CDR3 bases are TGTGCCAGCAGCCTCGGGTCCTGGGCGCCAGATACGCAGTATTTT.

This sequence joins TRBV5-1 and TRBJ2-5; no clear D. The CDR3 totals 14 residues. V was cut by 3 bases and J by 5 bases, with 14 bases left in between. Germline V gene sequence: CDR1 SGHRS, CDR2 YFSETQ. Written as DNA, the CDR3 is TGCGCCAGCAGCTCCTCGGGCTCAAGGGAGACCCAGTACTTC. Protein product: CASSSSGSRETQYF. The variable domain in full, completed from reference TRBV5-1 and TRBJ2-5, reads KAGVTQTPRYLIKTRGQQVTLSCSPISGHRSVSWYQQTPGQGLQFLFEYFSETQRNKGNFPGRFSGRQFSNSRSEMNVSTLELGDSALYLCASSSSGSRETQYFGPGTRLLVL.

Of note for this clone: One end of the junction varies from germline; a read error may be responsible. As DNA, the CDR3 is TGTGCCAGCAGTTTAGCCTCTCGGGCGGACACTAATGAAAAACTGTTTTTT. As protein: CASSLASRADTNEKLFF. The chain has TRBV7-8 and TRBJ1-4, with D unresolved. Germline loops: CDR1 SGHVS, CDR2 FQNEAQ. The CDR3 runs to 17 residues.

This chain connects TRBV28 to TRBJ2-7; 14 nucleotides agree with TRBD2. This CDR3 region has 15 residues. The ends lost 4 bases at V and 7 bases at J; junction bases unmatched: 6. The germline V gene encodes CDR1 MDHEN and CDR2 SYDVKM. CDR3 sequence: CASSSRLAGGVEQYF. CDR3 DNA sequence: TGTGCCAGCAGTTCCCGACTAGCGGGAGGGGTAGAGCAGTACTTC.

The chain has TRBV6-6 and TRBJ1-5, with D unresolved. Per germline, CDR1 MNHNY and CDR2 SVGAGI (reference sequence). This CDR3 contains 15 residues. V gave up 4 bases and J gave up 5 bases, with 15 bases separating them. CDR3 sequence (DNA): TGTGCCAGCAGTTTCCATCAGACAACTCATCAGCCCCAGCATTTT. Residues: CASSFHQTTHQPQHF.

This chain links TRBV6-1 with TRBJ2-1; 13 bases fit TRBD2. Germline-derived CDR1 and CDR2 are MNHNS and SASEGT. There are 15 residues in the CDR3. The junction had 7 bases not matched to a gene; V was cut back by 8 bases and J by 6 bases. CDR3 protein: CASHPRLAGGNEQFF. For the CDR3, the DNA is TGTGCCAGCCATCCCCGACTAGCGGGAGGCAATGAGCAGTTCTTC.

This clone was picked up one time. This chain links TRBV2 with TRBJ2-7; D may be TRBD2 (6 bases). The V end lost 8 bases, the J end lost 4 bases, and 12 bases lay between the germline ends. This CDR3 spans 12 amino acids. Per germline, CDR1 SNHLY and CDR2 FYNNEI. CDR3 loop: CASLDYGYEQYF. In DNA, the CDR3 is TGTGCCAGCCTGGACTACGGGTACGAGCAGTACTTC.

This chain connects TRBV28 to TRBJ2-7, with D possibly being TRBD2 (7 bases). In germline, CDR1 is MDHEN, CDR2 SYDVKM. Trimming removed 7 bases from V and 3 bases from J, with 13 bases in between. The CDR3 runs to 13 residues. CDR3 sequence reads: CASNRGAVYEQYF. The CDR3, as DNA: TGTGCCAGCAACCGGGGGGCGGTCTACGAGCAGTACTTC.

The chain has TRBV4-2 and TRBJ2-7; 11 bases match TRBD2. The CDR3 has 17 amino acids. Losses at the gene ends were 1 base for V and 5 bases for J; bases not matched to a gene: 10. The germline V gene has CDR1 LGHNA and CDR2 YNFKEQ. This chain's CDR3 is CASSQASTSGISDEQYF. In nucleotides, the CDR3 is TGTGCCAGCAGCCAAGCATCGACTAGCGGGATTAGCGACGAGCAGTACTTC.

The chain has TRBV25-1 and TRBJ2-3, with no clear D. This CDR3 contains 14 residues. The V gene lost 4 bases and the J gene lost 4 bases, with 12 bases spanning the gap. The germline V gene encodes CDR1 MGHDK and CDR2 SYGVNS. DNA for the CDR3: TGTGCCAGCAGTGGGGGTAGGCTCGCAGATACGCAGTATTTT. Encoded protein: CASSGGRLADTQYF.